The 18 T cell receptor beta chains given below trace back to one sample, sequenced in a study of tissue T cells after allogeneic stem cell transplantation. Sequenced by immunoSEQ multiplex PCR; TCRdb stores in-frame clones only, minus some. The repertoire holds nearly 50,000 clones, around 69% seen once, with roughly 0.7% in the top ten. Source material: sorted cells pooled from one or two spleens. The receptors stem from a pool of C57BL/6 mice in good health.

About this clone itself: Gene labels here are mouse ones. The CDR3 end lies 1 residue beyond the end of the read and is filled in from the germline J gene. The J gene is TRBJ2-2, the V gene TRBV22; TRBD1 is the table's D call and was not checked against the DNA. TRBV22 is flagged as a pseudogene. CDR3 length: 15 residues. The covered CDR3 bases are TGTGCCAGCAGTTCCGGACAGGGTGGCACCGGGCAGCTCTAC. Translating it yields CASSSGQGGTGQLY. The complete CDR3 sequence is CASSSGQGGTGQLYF.

To note about this clone: Gene names and germline match the mouse. From the germline J gene comes the end of the CDR3, since the read stops 1 residue before it. The rearrangement uses TRBV15 and TRBJ2-5, with 7 bases aligning to TRBD2. The CDR3 is 13 amino acids. The germline V gene has CDR1 SGHND and CDR2 FRSKSL. Trimming took 5 bases from V and 2 from J; bases not matched to a gene: 1. The CDR3 sequence is CASSLGVQDTQYF. The CDR3 DNA, read in part, is TGTGCCAGCAGTCTGGGGGTCCAAGACACCCAGTAC. The full variable domain, with the rest looked up from reference TRBV15 and TRBJ2-5, is DAGVTQTPRHEVAEKGQTIILKCEPVSGHNDLFWYRQTKIQGLELLSYFRSKSLMEDGGAFKDRFKAEMLNSSFSTLKIQPTEPKDSAVYLCASSLGVQDTQYFGPGTRLLVL.

Comment on this clone: Mouse gene names and germline throughout. The CDR3 goes on 1 residue after the read ends, and that part is filled in from the germline J gene. The chain links TRBV13-2 to TRBJ2-5; 13 bases map to TRBD2. Losses at the gene ends were 0 bases for V and 0 bases for J; bases not matched to a gene: 1. Germline V lookup: CDR1 NNHNN, CDR2 SYGAGS (reference sequence). This CDR3 comprises 17 residues. CDR3 in amino acids: CASGDAGLGGNQDTQYF. The CDR3 DNA, read in part, is TGTGCCAGCGGTGATGCGGGACTGGGGGGGAACCAAGACACCCAGTAC.

The sample holds one count of this clone. These gene names are mouse names. The read is 1 residue too short to cover the CDR3 end, so that end is filled in from the germline J gene. The chain uses TRBV12-1 and TRBJ2-5, with D perhaps matching TRBD2 (6 bases). The germline gives CDR1 SGHSN, CDR2 HYEKVE. Trimming left V 2 bases short and J 2 bases short, with 13 bases between. The CDR3 length is 15 residues. The CDR3 here is CASSPRLGSQDTQYF. The DNA read from the CDR3 is TGTGCCAGCTCTCCCCGGCTGGGGAGCCAAGACACCCAGTAC.

On this clone: Each gene name is a mouse one. The read comes to an end 1 residue before the CDR3 does, leaving the germline J gene to fill in the end. This chain links TRBV31 with TRBJ2-7, with 9 bases aligning to TRBD1. The CDR3 is 15 residues long. Germline assignment: CDR1 GKSSPN and CDR2 SITVG. V gave up 0 bases and J gave up 0 bases; unmatched junction bases: 3. CDR3 residues: CAWSLGDRVSYEQYF. The covered CDR3 bases are TGTGCCTGGAGTCTAGGGGACAGGGTCTCCTATGAACAGTAC.

This clone was detected once. The gene symbols are mouse symbols. The read is 1 residue too short to cover the CDR3 end, so that end is filled in from the germline J gene. The rearrangement joins TRBV13-3 to TRBJ2-1, with 12 nucleotides matching TRBD2. Germline V CDR1 and CDR2: NNHDY, SYVADS. V was pared by 3 bases and J by 7 bases, with 5 bases of the junction left unmatched. This CDR3 is 15 amino acids long. CDR3 DNA (partial): TGTGCCAGCAGTGCGACTGGGGGGGCGGGGGCTGAGCAGTTC. Its protein product is CASSATGGAGAEQF. The complete CDR3 reads CASSATGGAGAEQFF.

In its sample, this clone was seen once. The genes and germline here are from mouse. The read terminates 1 residue ahead of where the CDR3 ends, so the germline J gene completes it. The chain joins TRBV3 to TRBJ1-1; no definite D call. This CDR3 is 13 amino acids long. Per germline, CDR1 SNHLY and CDR2 FYNGKV (reference sequence). V was cut by 7 bases and J by 0 bases, with 9 bases left in between. Incomplete CDR3 DNA: TGTGCCAGCACCTGGCACCCAAACACAGAAGTCTTC. This sequence encodes CASTWHPNTEVF. The CDR3 in full is CASTWHPNTEVFF.

In its sample, this clone was seen once. The gene symbols are mouse symbols. The CDR3 extends 1 residue past the end of the read, so its final part is completed from the germline J gene. Other DNA sequences in this specimen translate into the identical CDR3. This sequence joins TRBV2 and TRBJ1-2, with D unclear. CDR1 and CDR2 (germline): LGHNA, YSYQKL. This CDR3 comprises 15 residues. Trimming stripped 0 bases from V and 0 bases from J, with 8 bases between. CDR3 DNA (partial): TGTGCCAGCAGCCAAGATGGCAATGCAAACTCCGACTACACC. Protein: CASSQDGNANSDYT. The entire CDR3 sequence reads CASSQDGNANSDYTF.

Concerning this clone: Gene names and germline match the mouse. Sequencing ends 1 residue short of the CDR3 end; the germline J gene provides the rest. The chain links TRBV4 to TRBJ2-5; 7 bases fit TRBD2. Unmatched junction bases numbered 3, after V lost 3 bases and J lost 3 bases. CDR1 LGHDT and CDR2 YNNKQL come from the germline V gene (reference sequence). The CDR3 covers 14 residues. The CDR3 sequence is CASSYDWEQDTQYF. The CDR3 bases that were read are TGTGCCAGCAGCTACGACTGGGAGCAAGACACCCAGTAC.

Worth noting for this clone: The gene names here belong to mouse. Sequencing ends 1 residue short of the CDR3 end; the germline J gene provides the rest. The chain recombines TRBV17 with TRBJ2-7, with 9 bases aligning to TRBD1. Trimming removed 4 bases from V and 6 bases from J; junction bases left unmatched: 4. This CDR3 spans 13 amino acids. Looked up from germline, CDR1 is MNHDT and CDR2 is YYDKIL. CDR3 DNA, as far as it was read: TGTGCTAGCAGTAACAGGGGGCGGAGTGAACAGTAC. Encoded protein: CASSNRGRSEQY. The full-length CDR3 reads as CASSNRGRSEQYF.

In the case of this clone: Any gene name here is a mouse gene name. The CDR3 goes on 1 residue after the read ends, and that part is filled in from the germline J gene. The chain employs TRBV29 and TRBJ2-5; D uncertain. CDR1 is MSHET, CDR2 SYDVDS, per germline. This CDR3 region has 14 residues. V lost 4 bases and J lost 0, with 8 bases in between. The CDR3 region is CASSCTENQDTQYF. The DNA read from the CDR3 is TGTGCTAGCAGTTGTACGGAGAACCAAGACACCCAGTAC.

In regard to this clone: The gene names here belong to mouse. The read ends 1 residue shy of where the CDR3 ends; the end is completed using the germline J gene. This chain connects TRBV17 to TRBJ2-4, with a tentative D call TRBD1 (6 bases). This CDR3 is built from 15 residues. Trimming stripped 1 base from V and 0 bases from J, with 8 bases between. Per the germline V gene, CDR1 is MNHDT and CDR2 is YYDKIL. Incomplete CDR3 DNA: TGTGCTAGCAGTAGAGGGACAGATAGTCAAAACACCTTGTAC. Its protein product is CASSRGTDSQNTLY. The whole CDR3 protein is CASSRGTDSQNTLYF.

Concerning this clone itself: Gene names and germline refer to mouse. The DNA read from the CDR3 is TGTGGTGCTAAGACAGTAAACACAGAAGTCTTC. It is translated as CGAKTVNTEVF. The full CDR3 protein is CGAKTVNTEVFF. The chain is built from TRBV20 and TRBJ1-1; D may be TRBD1 (5 bases). The read stops 1 residue short of the end of the CDR3; the missing end is completed from the germline J gene. The germline CDR1 and CDR2 sequences are GFQATS and STVNSAI. V lost 4 bases and J 1 base, leaving 7 bases between the germline ends. This CDR3 spans 12 amino acids.

Notes on this clone: Gene names are mouse gene names. From the germline J gene comes the end of the CDR3, since the read stops 1 residue before it. The J gene is TRBJ2-1, the V gene TRBV5; D call uncertain. V lost 0 bases and J 5 bases, leaving 5 bases between the germline ends. The CDR3 totals 13 residues. Germline values: CDR1 LGHNA, CDR2 YNLKQL (reference sequence). This chain's CDR3 is CASSQDGDAEQFF. CDR3 DNA, as far as it was read: TGTGCCAGCAGCCAAGACGGGGATGCTGAGCAGTTC.

The table lists this clone with a count of one. Gene names and germline match the mouse. The observed sequence ends 1 residue before the CDR3 terminus, with the missing tail filled in from the germline J gene. J is TRBJ1-2 and V is TRBV2; D is uncertain. CDR1 is LGHNA, CDR2 YSYQKL, per germline. This CDR3 is built from 13 residues. Trimming left V 2 bases short and J 4 bases short, with 8 bases between. CDR3 sequence: CASSQMGSSDYTF. The sequenced part of the CDR3 DNA is TGTGCCAGCAGCCAAATGGGATCCTCCGACTACACC. Full variable domain (missing parts from reference TRBV2 and TRBJ1-2): DPKIIQKPKYLVAVTGSEKILICEQYLGHNAMYWYRQSAKKPLEFMFSYSYQKLMDNQTASSRFQPQSSKKNHLDLQITALKPDDSATYFCASSQMGSSDYTFGSGTRLLVI.

With regard to this clone: Mouse gene names and germline throughout. The CDR3 end is not reached by the read, which stops 1 residue before it; the germline J gene fills it in. The chain employs TRBV4 and TRBJ1-6, with no clear D. TRBJ1-6 is marked as an open reading frame, function uncertain. V was shortened by 5 bases and J by 0 bases, with 2 bases between the two germline ends. The CDR3 totals 13 residues. Germline V lookup: CDR1 LGHDT, CDR2 YNNKQL (reference sequence). CDR3 DNA (partial): TGTGCCAGCAGCCCTTCCTATAATTCGCCCCTCTAC. Its translation: CASSPSYNSPLY. The entire CDR3 reads CASSPSYNSPLYF.

This clone was detected once. Each gene name is a mouse one. The read gets to within 1 residue of the CDR3 end, and the germline J gene fills in the rest. The chain carries TRBV1 and TRBJ1-1, with D uncertain. The CDR3 loop spans 15 amino acids. V was clipped by 0 bases and J by 0 bases, with 8 bases between them. The germline CDR1 and CDR2 sequences are NSQYPW and LRSPGD (reference sequence). CDR3 DNA, as far as it was read: TGCACCTGCAGTGCAGATCCCGGGGCAAACACAGAAGTCTTC. Translated, it gives CTCSADPGANTEVF. The CDR3, in full, reads CTCSADPGANTEVFF.

Concerning this clone itself: Mouse gene names apply. The read is 1 residue too short to cover the CDR3 end, so that end is filled in from the germline J gene. The chain couples TRBV12-1 to TRBJ1-2; 11 positions match TRBD1. V lost 1 base, J lost 1 base, and 4 bases stayed unmatched. Germline V CDR1 and CDR2: SGHSN, HYEKVE. The CDR3 runs to 16 residues. The DNA read from the CDR3 is TGTGCCAGCTCTCTGAGGGACAGGGGGAAAAACTCCGACTACACC. Translated, it gives CASSLRDRGKNSDYT. From start to end, the CDR3 is CASSLRDRGKNSDYTF.